Sequencing of this TCR beta chain was carried out in a study of shared clonotypes between healthy human individuals. Across the study: CD4 naive and CD4 memory each took three plates per donor, while CD8 naive took two and CD8 memory one.

Germline-derived CDR1 and CDR2 are SGHRS and YFSETQ. The CDR3 length is 14 residues. Trimming stripped 0 bases from V and 5 bases from J, with 12 bases between. Comment on this clone: Its antigen is still unknown.

The table came from immunoSEQ multiplex PCR; TCRdb's copy has only in-frame clones and leaves some out. This table holds roughly 2 million clones, 90% to 95% found once. Study-level findings and limits: It was anticipated that sequencing depth would influence how many clonotypes donors shared.

This sequence joins TRBV5-1 and TRBJ2-7, with D tentatively TRBD1 (5 bases). The TCR sequence derives from a man aged 18-30 years in good health. Sequencing was carried out using naive CD4+ T cells sorted from blood. As for subset: CD45RA+ positively selected. The CDR3 nucleotides read TGCGCCAGCAGCTTGGCTGCAGGGTTCGACGAGCAGTACTTC. This translates into CASSLAAGFDEQYF.